The clone carrying this T cell receptor (beta chain) has only a few counts. Antigen: not known. The Oncomine TCR Beta short-read assay was what sequenced the DNA obtained from cultured CD4+ T cells. Someone extracted genomic DNA from cultured CD4+ T cells. Each CDR3 protein gets one entry after TCRdb re-called the PCR reads with MiXCR. The profile shows about 15,000 distinct CDR3 sequences, 30% to 35% of them singletons. CDR3 length: 16 amino acids. V lost 5 bases to trimming and J lost 0 bases; unmatched junction nucleotides: 10. CDR1 and CDR2 (germline): DFQATT, SNEGSKA (reference sequence). This sample was included in a study of vaccination and CD4 T cells after COVID-19. The overall study: Comprising six males and four females, the convalescent participants counted two Hispanic individuals among them.

As for treatment: roughly 10-day PBMC culture with coronavirus spike peptide pools or control peptides (ViraFEST assay). Using peptide pools, antigen-specific T cells were expanded in ViraFEST before TCRs were sequenced. The chain combines TRBV20-1 with TRBJ1-5; 7 positions match TRBD1. This receptor was obtained from a human donor who had recovered from COVID-19. Specimen: CD4+ T cells from blood, cultured in vitro, collected after SARS-CoV-2 vaccination. For the CDR3, the DNA is TGCAGTGCTGCCGGGACAGCGATTTATAGCAATCAGCCCCAGCATTTT. Protein sequence: CSAAGTAIYSNQPQHF.